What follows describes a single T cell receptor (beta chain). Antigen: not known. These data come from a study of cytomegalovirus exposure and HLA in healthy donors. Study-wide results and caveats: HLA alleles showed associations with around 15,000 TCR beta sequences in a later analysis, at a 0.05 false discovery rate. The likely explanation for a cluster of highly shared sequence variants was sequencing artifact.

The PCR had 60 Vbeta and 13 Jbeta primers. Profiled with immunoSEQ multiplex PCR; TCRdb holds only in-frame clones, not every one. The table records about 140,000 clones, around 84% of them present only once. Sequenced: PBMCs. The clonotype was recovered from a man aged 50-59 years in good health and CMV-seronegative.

CDR3 residues: CASSPGLAGVMIGELFF. In nucleotides, the CDR3 is TGTGCCAGCAGCCCGGGATTAGCGGGAGTAATGATCGGGGAGCTGTTTTTT. The genes are TRBV7-3 and TRBJ2-2; 9 bases fit TRBD2. The trim removed 5 bases at V and 7 bases at J, leaving 14 bases unmatched. The germline CDR1 and CDR2 sequences are SGHTA and FQGTGA. The CDR3 has 17 amino acids.